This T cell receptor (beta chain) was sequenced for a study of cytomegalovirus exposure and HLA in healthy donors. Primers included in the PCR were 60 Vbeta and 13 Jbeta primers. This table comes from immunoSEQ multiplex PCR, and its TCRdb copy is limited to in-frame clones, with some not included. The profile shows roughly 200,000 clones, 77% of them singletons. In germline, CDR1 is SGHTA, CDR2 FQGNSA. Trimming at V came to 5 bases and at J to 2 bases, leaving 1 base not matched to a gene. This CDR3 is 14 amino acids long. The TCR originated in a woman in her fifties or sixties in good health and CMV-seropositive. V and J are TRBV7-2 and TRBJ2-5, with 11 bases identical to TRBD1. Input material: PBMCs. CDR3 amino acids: CASSRDRGQETQYF. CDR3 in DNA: TGTGCCAGCAGCAGGGACAGGGGGCAAGAGACCCAGTACTTC. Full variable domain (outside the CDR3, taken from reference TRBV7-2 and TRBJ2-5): GAGVSQSPSNKVTEKGKDVELRCDPISGHTALYWYRQSLGQGLEFLIYFQGNSAPDKSGLPSDRFSAERTGGSVSTLTIQRTQQEDSAVYLCASSRDRGQETQYFGPGTRLLVL.